A selection of T cell receptor beta chains follows, all from one sample in a study of blood T cell repertoires in COVID-19. The protocol was immunoSEQ multiplex PCR, while the TCRdb copy is restricted to in-frame clones and leaves out a portion. The profile shows about 110,000 clones, over 65% of them singletons. The sequenced material came from peripheral blood. These receptor sequences come from an older man with COVID-19, enrolled during active disease. The CDR3 runs from the conserved cysteine through the conserved F or W. D genes are given only for firm matches. Clone size is given for some rows only: seen once, a few or many times, or a class if the clone is expanded.

TRBJ2-4,TRBD2,-,TRBV6-4,TGTGCCAACAATCCGAGGACACGGGAGGACAAAAACATTCAGTACTTC,CANNPRTREDKNIQYF
TRBJ2-2,-,many,TRBV4-3,TGCGCCAGCAGCCACCCCTTTTCAGGGGAGCAGAACACCGGGGAGCTGTTTTTT,CASSHPFSGEQNTGELFF
TRBJ1-5,TRBD1,few,TRBV19,TGTGCCAGTAGTATGCCGGACAGGGGTAGTAAGCATTTT,CASSMPDRGSKHF
TRBJ2-7,-,once,TRBV5-8,TGTGCCAGCAGCCCGGCCTACGAGCAGTACTTC,CASSPAYEQYF
TRBJ2-5,-,-,TRBV9,TGTGCCAGCAGCGCCGGGGCGGGGTTCCAAGAGACCCAGTACTTC,CASSAGAGFQETQYF
TRBJ1-1,-,few,TRBV5-4,TGTGCCAGCAGCGGTCAGGGGAACACTGAAGCTTTCTTT,CASSGQGNTEAFF
TRBJ1-2,TRBD1,-,TRBV6-5,TGTGCCAGCAGTTACTCGCGACAGGGGAGCTATGGCTACACCTTC,CASSYSRQGSYGYTF
TRBJ2-7,-,-,TRBV5-1,TGCGCCAGCAGGACTTTCACTTCCTACGAGCAGTACTTC,CASRTFTSYEQYF
TRBJ2-7,-,-,TRBV18,TGTGCCAGCTCACCATGGGACAACTACGAGCAGTACTTC,CASSPWDNYEQYF
TRBJ2-2,-,-,TRBV7-9,TGTGCCAGCAGCACTTTGACAGGCGGAAGGGGCACCGGGGAGCTGTTTTTT,CASSTLTGGRGTGELFF
TRBJ1-1,TRBD1,few,TRBV7-8,TGTGCCAGCAGCACTCGACAGGGGGACACTGAAGCTTTCTTT,CASSTRQGDTEAFF
TRBJ2-1,TRBD2,-,TRBV5-1,TGCGCCAGCAGCTTGGCCGGGGAGGGGTATGAGCAGTTCTTC,CASSLAGEGYEQFF
TRBJ1-3,-,-,TRBV19,TGTGCCAGTAGTATAGGCGTCTACTCTGGAAACACCATATATTTT,CASSIGVYSGNTIYF
TRBJ2-7,TRBD1,-,TRBV18,TGTGCCAGCTCACCTAGGGACAGGGCCCACGAGCAGTACTTC,CASSPRDRAHEQYF
TRBJ1-3,-,-,TRBV27,TGTGCCAGCAGTTTCCGGAGCTCTGGAAACACCATATATTTT,CASSFRSSGNTIYF
TRBJ2-3,TRBD2,-,TRBV5-5,TGTGCCAGCAGCTTGGTGAAGGTAGCGGGCGGAGATACGCAGTATTTT,CASSLVKVAGGDTQYF
TRBJ2-2,TRBD2,-,TRBV9,TGTGCCAGCAGCCCGGGAGTAGCGGGAGTTCGGAACACCGGGGAGCTGTTTTTT,CASSPGVAGVRNTGELFF
TRBJ2-1,-,-,TRBV6-2/TRBV6-3,TGTGCCAGCAGTTACCCTACTAACTACAATGAGCAGTTCTTC,CASSYPTNYNEQFF
TRBJ2-1,-,-,TRBV12-2,TGTGCAAGTCGCCCCCCCCGGACTAGCGGGAGGAGCAGCTCCTACAATGAGCAGTTCTTC,CASRPPRTSGRSSSYNEQFF
TRBJ2-7,TRBD2,-,TRBV3-1/TRBV3-2,TGTGCCAGCAGTCGGCGGGAGGTAACCTACGAGCAGTACTTC,CASSRREVTYEQYF
TRBJ1-2,-,-,TRBV21-1,TGTGCCAGCAGCACCTTAGGACAGGGGGATAACTATGGCTACACCTTC,CASSTLGQGDNYGYTF
TRBJ2-3,-,-,TRBV29-1,TGCAGCGTTGAACGGCCAGCGGGAGATACGCAGTATTTT,CSVERPAGDTQYF
TRBJ2-7,TRBD2,once,TRBV3-1/TRBV3-2,TGTGCCAGCAGCCAAGATCTTACAGCGGGAAGCTCCTACGAGCAGTACTTC,CASSQDLTAGSSYEQYF
TRBJ2-7,TRBD2,-,TRBV2,TGTGCCAGAAGGACTAGCGGGAGCTACGAGCAGTACTTC,CARRTSGSYEQYF
TRBJ2-7,-,-,TRBV27,TGTGCCAGCAGTTTAAACAGGGTCTACGAGCAGTACTTC,CASSLNRVYEQYF
TRBJ1-1,-,-,TRBV30,TGTGCCTGGACCGAGGTTATGAACACTGAAGCTTTCTTT,CAWTEVMNTEAFF
TRBJ2-7,-,once,TRBV5-1,TGCGCCAGCAGCTTGGCAGGGCGTCCCAGCTCCTACGAGCAGTACTTC,CASSLAGRPSSYEQYF
TRBJ1-1,-,-,TRBV9,TGTGCCAGCAGCGTAGATCCAGGAATTCCCCCTATGAACACTGAAGCTTTCTTT,CASSVDPGIPPMNTEAFF
TRBJ2-6,TRBD1,few,TRBV4-2,TGTGCCAGCAGCAAGGACAGGGAGCACGGGGCCAACGTCCTGACTTTC,CASSKDREHGANVLTF
TRBJ1-1,-,-,TRBV19,TGTGCCAGTAGTTCCTTCGACAGGTCCTATATGGCTTTCTTT,CASSSFDRSYMAFF
TRBJ2-1,TRBD1,few,TRBV5-1,TGCGCCAGCAGCCCCGGCCCGACAGGGAACTACAATGAGCAGTTCTTC,CASSPGPTGNYNEQFF
TRBJ1-4,-,-,TRBV4-3,TGCGCCAGCAGCAGCCAAACATCTAGCCTTGAACTGTTTTTT,CASSSQTSSLELFF
TRBJ1-6,-,-,TRBV30,TGTGCCTGGAGTGTACCCCGGAGCTCCTATAATTCACCCCTCCACTTT,CAWSVPRSSYNSPLHF
TRBJ1-3,-,-,TRBV5-1,TGCGCCAGCAGCTTGGCAGGGTATGGAAACACCATATATTTT,CASSLAGYGNTIYF
TRBJ1-3,-,-,TRBV2,TGTGCCAGCAGGGAACCCTACTCTGGAAACACCATATATTTT,CASREPYSGNTIYF
TRBJ2-3,TRBD2,-,TRBV10-3,TGTGCCACCCGGACTAGCGGGCAGGGGGGGGATACGCAGTATTTT,CATRTSGQGGDTQYF
TRBJ2-1,TRBD1,-,TRBV7-9,TGTGCCATTGACAGGGGGTTTCCCTACAATGAGCAGTTCTTC,CAIDRGFPYNEQFF
TRBJ1-1,-,-,TRBV28,TGTGCCAGCAGCAATCCGGGGGTGAACACTGAAGCTTTCTTT,CASSNPGVNTEAFF
TRBJ1-4,TRBD1,-,TRBV5-1,TGCGCCAGCAGCCCAACAGGGGGCGTGGAGGAAAAACTGTTTTTT,CASSPTGGVEEKLFF
TRBJ1-2,-,-,TRBV30,TGTGCCTGGAGTAGGAGAGCGGGGGCGCGTGGTGGCTACACCTTC,CAWSRRAGARGGYTF
TRBJ1-1,-,-,TRBV7-2,TGTGCCAGCAGCTTAGTCGAATTGGGTTTTGGAGGCACTGAAGCTTTCTTT,CASSLVELGFGGTEAFF
TRBJ2-7,TRBD2,-,TRBV10-2,TGCGCCAGCAGTGATTGGGCGGGAGGGTCCTACGAGCAGTACTTC,CASSDWAGGSYEQYF
TRBJ2-7,TRBD1,-,TRBV7-8,TGTGCCAGCAGCCAAACAGGGGGATCTCCCTACGAGCAGTACTTC,CASSQTGGSPYEQYF
TRBJ1-1,-,-,TRBV7-3,TGTGCCAGCAGCGTACAGATGAACACTGAAGCTTTCTTT,CASSVQMNTEAFF
TRBJ2-7,TRBD2,-,TRBV5-4,TGTGCCAGCAGCTCGGGACTAGCGGGTTCCCCCTACGAGCAGTACTTC,CASSSGLAGSPYEQYF
TRBJ1-6,-,few,TRBV28,TGTGCCAGCAGGCTTCCCTACGGGTTGGGTAATTCACCCCTCCACTTT,CASRLPYGLGNSPLHF
TRBJ2-2,TRBD2,once,TRBV29-1,TGCAGCGTGACTAGCGGGAGTAGTATGTACACCGGGGAGCTGTTTTTT,CSVTSGSSMYTGELFF
TRBJ1-2,TRBD1,-,TRBV2,TGTGCCAGCAGGGGACAGGGGAATAACTATGGCTACACCTTC,CASRGQGNNYGYTF
TRBJ1-1,TRBD1,-,TRBV28,TGTGCCAGCAGGAAGAGGGGGCCTACTGAAGCTTTCTTT,CASRKRGPTEAFF
TRBJ2-1,TRBD2,-,TRBV19,TGTGCCAGTAGAAGATCAACTAGCGGGACGGAAAATGAGCAGTTCTTC,CASRRSTSGTENEQFF
TRBJ2-2,-,-,TRBV28,TGTGCCAGCAGTTCAGAGAACACCGGGGAGCTGTTTTTT,CASSSENTGELFF
TRBJ2-7,TRBD1,-,TRBV6-2/TRBV6-3,TGTGCCAGCAGCCGGGACAGGGGTTACGAGCAGTACTTC,CASSRDRGYEQYF